This T cell receptor beta chain was sequenced for a study of cytomegalovirus exposure and HLA in healthy donors. Amplification used 60 Vbeta primers and 13 Jbeta primers. Here immunoSEQ multiplex PCR was the method, and the copy in TCRdb shows in-frame clones only, minus some. The sample has approximately 27,000 clones; 50% to 75% are singletons. To note about this clone: The antigen remains undetermined.

General study findings and limits: Across HLA loci, a later analysis found differing TCR association rates, with DRB1 most and HLA-C fewest.

Germline V CDR1 and CDR2: MNHEY, SVGAGI. This CDR3 is built from 15 residues. Trimming took 6 bases from V and 1 from J, leaving 13 bases between them. This chain joins TRBV6-5 and TRBJ2-4, with D possibly TRBD2 on 5 matching bases. What was sequenced was PBMCs. This TCR came from a male donor in good health and CMV-seropositive. The CDR3: CASSLSRGAKNIQYF. CDR3 nucleotides: TGTGCCAGCAGCCTAAGCCGGGGTGCCAAAAACATTCAGTACTTC.